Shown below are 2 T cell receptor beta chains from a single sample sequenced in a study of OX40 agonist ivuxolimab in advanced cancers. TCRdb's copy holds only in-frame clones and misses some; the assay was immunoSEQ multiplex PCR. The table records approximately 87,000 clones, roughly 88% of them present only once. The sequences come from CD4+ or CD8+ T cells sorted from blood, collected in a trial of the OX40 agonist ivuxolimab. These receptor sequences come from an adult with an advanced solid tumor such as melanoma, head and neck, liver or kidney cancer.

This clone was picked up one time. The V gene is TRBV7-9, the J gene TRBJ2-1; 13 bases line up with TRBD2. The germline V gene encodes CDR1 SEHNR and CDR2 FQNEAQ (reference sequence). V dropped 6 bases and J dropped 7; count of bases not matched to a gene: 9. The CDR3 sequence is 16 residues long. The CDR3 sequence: CASSSRTSGRGNEQFF. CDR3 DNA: TGTGCCAGCAGTTCCCGGACTAGCGGGAGAGGAAATGAGCAGTTCTTC.

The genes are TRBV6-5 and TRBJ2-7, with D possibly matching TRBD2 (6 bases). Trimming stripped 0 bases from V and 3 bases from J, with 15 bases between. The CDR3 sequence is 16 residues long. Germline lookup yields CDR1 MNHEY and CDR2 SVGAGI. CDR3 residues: CASSYSKGASDYEQYF. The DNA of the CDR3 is TGTGCCAGCAGTTACTCGAAAGGGGCTAGCGACTACGAGCAGTACTTC.